Below, one T cell receptor (beta chain) is given with its context. The antigen is undetermined. The run depth of the assay was deep. Sequencing used immunoSEQ multiplex PCR; TCRdb keeps in-frame clones, though not all of them. This table has 2.3 million or so clones, 85% to 95% appearing once. The data stem from a study of shared clonotypes between healthy human individuals. Study-wide background: Aged 18 to 49, the donors were a couple of women and three men. Study-wide findings and caveats: The study generally estimated greater richness for naive than memory subsets.

Germline V gene lookup returns CDR1 KGHSH and CDR2 LQKENI. CDR3 length: 14 amino acids. V gave up 6 bases and J gave up 8 bases, with 17 bases separating them. The sequence derives from a man aged 18 to 30 in good health. Some clones in this sample may be carry-over from other donors' samples. This rearrangement joins TRBV18 to TRBJ2-1; D not resolved. Specimen: naive CD4+ T cells from PBMCs. Noted subset: CD45RA+ positively selected. The CDR3 sequence: CASSPSSPSYEQFF. In DNA form, the CDR3 reads TGTGCCAGCTCTCCATCGTCCCCCAGCTATGAGCAGTTCTTC.